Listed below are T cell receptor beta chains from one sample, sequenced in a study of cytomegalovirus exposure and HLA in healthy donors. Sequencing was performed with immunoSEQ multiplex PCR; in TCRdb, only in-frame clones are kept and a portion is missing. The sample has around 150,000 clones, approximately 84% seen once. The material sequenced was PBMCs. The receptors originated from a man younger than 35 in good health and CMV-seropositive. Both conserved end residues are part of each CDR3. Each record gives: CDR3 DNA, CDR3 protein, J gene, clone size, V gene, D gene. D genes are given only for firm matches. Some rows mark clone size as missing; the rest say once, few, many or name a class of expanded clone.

TGTGCCAGCAGCCCTATCAGCGGGGGTAGCACCGGGGAGCTGTTTTTT,CASSPISGGSTGELFF,TRBJ2-2,.,TRBV7-2,TRBD2
TGCAGCGTTCCGGGACAGACGAACACTGAAGCTTTCTTT,CSVPGQTNTEAFF,TRBJ1-1,few,TRBV29-1,TRBD1
TGTGCCAGCAGCTTTACTAGCGGGGACTTAGTTGAGCAGTTCTTC,CASSFTSGDLVEQFF,TRBJ2-1,.,TRBV7-3,TRBD2
TGTGCCTGGAGTTTAGCTGGTGGGCAGTACTTC,CAWSLAGGQYF,TRBJ2-5,.,TRBV30,.
TGTGCCAGCTCATCCCGGACGGAGGCCTACGAGCAGTACTTC,CASSSRTEAYEQYF,TRBJ2-7,.,TRBV18,.
TGTGCCAGCAGCTTAGGGGGGATGGCGGGGGTCACAGATACGCAGTATTTT,CASSLGGMAGVTDTQYF,TRBJ2-3,.,TRBV7-6,TRBD2
TGTGCCAGCAGCAAACGGGGTACCAGCTCCTACAATGAGCAGTTCTTC,CASSKRGTSSYNEQFF,TRBJ2-1,.,TRBV5-4,.
TGTGCCTGCACTAGCGGGGGCGGAGAGACCCAGTACTTC,CACTSGGGETQYF,TRBJ2-5,.,TRBV5-4,TRBD2
TGTGCCAGCAGCTCTGACACCACGTTACACAATGAGCAGTTCTTC,CASSSDTTLHNEQFF,TRBJ2-1,.,TRBV5-8,.
TGTGCCAGCAGAAGACAGGGGGCGGACTATGGCTACACCTTC,CASRRQGADYGYTF,TRBJ1-2,.,TRBV2,TRBD1
TGTGCCAGCAGCTCCGGGACTAGCGGGGGGACAGATACGCAGTATTTT,CASSSGTSGGTDTQYF,TRBJ2-3,.,TRBV5-4,TRBD2
TGTGCCATCGCTGACTACATAATCGGGGAGCTGTTTTTT,CAIADYIIGELFF,TRBJ2-2,.,TRBV10-3,.
TGCGCCAGCAGCCAAGATCCCTGGGGGGGCGACACCGGGGAGCTGTTTTTT,CASSQDPWGGDTGELFF,TRBJ2-2,once,TRBV4-3,.
TGTGCCAGCAGTAAGGACAGGAACTCCTACAATGAGCAGTTCTTC,CASSKDRNSYNEQFF,TRBJ2-1,.,TRBV6-5,TRBD1
TGTGCCTGGGCGGTCGGAAACACCATATATTTT,CAWAVGNTIYF,TRBJ1-3,.,TRBV30,.
TGCGCCAGCAGCCAGGACAGAAATCAGCCCCAGCATTTT,CASSQDRNQPQHF,TRBJ1-5,.,TRBV4-3,.
TGTGCCAGCAGCCCCACAGGGATCGAACGGGACGAGCAGTACTTC,CASSPTGIERDEQYF,TRBJ2-7,.,TRBV7-2,.
TGTGCCAGCAGTGAATTAGGAACAGGGAGGGTTAGCAATCAGCCCCAGCATTTT,CASSELGTGRVSNQPQHF,TRBJ1-5,.,TRBV6-1,.
TGTGCCAGCTCGGATGAAGGGACAGGGGGCTTCTATGGCTACACCTTC,CASSDEGTGGFYGYTF,TRBJ1-2,.,TRBV18,TRBD1
TGTGCCAGCAGGCGACGGGGGGGCAATCAGCCCCAGCATTTT,CASRRRGGNQPQHF,TRBJ1-5,.,TRBV5-6,.
TGTGCCAGCTCGAGCCAGGGGATGAACACTGAAGCTTTCTTT,CASSSQGMNTEAFF,TRBJ1-1,.,TRBV18,.
TGTGCCAGCAGCGTGCCGACAGGGGGCAACCACGAGCAGTACTTC,CASSVPTGGNHEQYF,TRBJ2-7,.,TRBV6-1,TRBD1
TGCAGCGTTGAATCCCCCGGCGGGCCCCAGCATTTT,CSVESPGGPQHF,TRBJ1-5,.,TRBV29-1,.
TGTGCCAGCAGCGTAGCTAACGGGGGCCAAGAGACCCAGTACTTC,CASSVANGGQETQYF,TRBJ2-5,.,TRBV9,.
TGCGCCAGCAGCCTTCAACCGGGACTAGCGGGGTTGGCGGATACGCAGTATTTT,CASSLQPGLAGLADTQYF,TRBJ2-3,few,TRBV5-1,TRBD2
TGTGCCAGCAGCCGTCGGGCCCGGGGGAGTCCCTACAATGAGCAGTTCTTC,CASSRRARGSPYNEQFF,TRBJ2-1,.,TRBV5-6,.
TGCGCCAGCAGCCAAGAAGGAGCAGATCAGCCCCAGCATTTT,CASSQEGADQPQHF,TRBJ1-5,.,TRBV4-1,.
TGTGCCAGCAGCTTGGGGGGGGCGAACACTGAAGCTTTCTTT,CASSLGGANTEAFF,TRBJ1-1,.,TRBV7-2,.
TGTGCCAGCAGTTTGAGCGGCCAGGGGGTCTACGAGCAGTACTTC,CASSLSGQGVYEQYF,TRBJ2-7,.,TRBV27,TRBD1
TGCGCCAGCAGCCAAGATGGGGGACAGGGAGTTAGTGAAGCTTTCTTT,CASSQDGGQGVSEAFF,TRBJ1-1,.,TRBV4-3,TRBD1
TGTGCCAGCAGTGCTAGCGGGGGGGCAGGAGATACGCAGTATTTT,CASSASGGAGDTQYF,TRBJ2-3,.,TRBV25-1,TRBD2
TGTGCCAGCAGTTATGGGACAGGGGGCTGGAATGAGCAGTTCTTC,CASSYGTGGWNEQFF,TRBJ2-1,.,TRBV6-5,TRBD1
TGTGCCAGCAGTAGCCGGGACACCACAGATACGCAGTATTTT,CASSSRDTTDTQYF,TRBJ2-3,.,TRBV6-6,.
TGTGCCAGCAGCTTTCAGGGACAGATGAACACTGAAGCTTTCTTT,CASSFQGQMNTEAFF,TRBJ1-1,.,TRBV7-9,TRBD1
TGTGCCAGCAGCCGTGGCGGGGGGGTTTACAATGAGCAGTTCTTC,CASSRGGGVYNEQFF,TRBJ2-1,.,TRBV7-9,TRBD2
TGTGCCAGCAGCCAAGAGTTGGGTAGCGGGGTTACCTCCTACGAGCAGTACTTC,CASSQELGSGVTSYEQYF,TRBJ2-7,.,TRBV7-2,TRBD2
TGTGCCAGCAGCTTAATCCCAGGGGACTATGGCTACACCTTC,CASSLIPGDYGYTF,TRBJ1-2,once,TRBV7-6,.